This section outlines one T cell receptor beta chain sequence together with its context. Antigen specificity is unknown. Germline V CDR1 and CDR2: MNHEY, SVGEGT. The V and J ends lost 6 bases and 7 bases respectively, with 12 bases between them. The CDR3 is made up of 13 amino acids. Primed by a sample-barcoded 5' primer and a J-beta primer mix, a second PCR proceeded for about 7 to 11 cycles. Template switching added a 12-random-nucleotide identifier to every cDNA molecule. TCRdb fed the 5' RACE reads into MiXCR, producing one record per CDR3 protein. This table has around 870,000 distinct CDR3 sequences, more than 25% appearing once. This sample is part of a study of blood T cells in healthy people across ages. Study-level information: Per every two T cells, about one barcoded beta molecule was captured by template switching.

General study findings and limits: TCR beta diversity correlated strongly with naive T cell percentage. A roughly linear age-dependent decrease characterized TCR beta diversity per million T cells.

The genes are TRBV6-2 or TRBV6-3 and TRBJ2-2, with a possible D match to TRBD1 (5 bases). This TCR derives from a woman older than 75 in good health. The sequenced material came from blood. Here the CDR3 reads CASRQGRVGELFF. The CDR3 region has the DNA TGTGCCAGCAGGCAGGGTAGAGTCGGGGAGCTGTTTTTT.